This entry lists 3 T cell receptor beta chains sequenced from one sample in a study of blood T cell repertoires in COVID-19. The repertoire was sequenced with immunoSEQ multiplex PCR; TCRdb's copy has only in-frame clones and lacks some. The sample yields 130,000 to 150,000 clones, roughly 88% seen once. Material: peripheral blood. Receptors were obtained from a woman between 55 and 75 years old with COVID-19, enrolled during active disease.

The chain joins TRBV4-2 to TRBJ1-2; TRBD1 aligns across 9 bases. Germline-derived CDR1 and CDR2 are LGHNA and YNFKEQ. This CDR3 spans 17 amino acids. V lost 0 bases, J lost 6 bases, and 11 bases stayed unmatched. CDR3 sequence: CASSQDYGTGSAHGYTF. In DNA, the CDR3 is TGTGCCAGCAGCCAAGATTACGGGACAGGGTCTGCACATGGCTACACCTTC.

Of note for this clone: One end of the junction fails to match germline, which may point to a read error. The chain uses TRBV7-9 and TRBJ1-3, with TRBD1 as a possible D gene (5 bases). From germline, CDR1 is SEHNR and CDR2 FQNEAQ (reference sequence). The CDR3 has 12 amino acids. This chain's CDR3 is CASSLRQTSRTF. In DNA form, the CDR3 reads TGTGCCAGCAGCCTAAGACAGACCTCCCGTACTTTT.

Regarding this clone: This sample includes further DNA sequences coding for the same CDR3. V is TRBV6-5 and J is TRBJ1-2; D uncertain. The CDR3 loop spans 13 amino acids. V was pared by 2 bases and J by 0 bases, with 4 bases between. The germline V gene encodes CDR1 MNHEY and CDR2 SVGAGI. CDR3 in amino acids: CASSYDSNYGYTF. The CDR3 DNA sequence: TGTGCCAGCAGTTACGACTCTAACTATGGCTACACCTTC.